The sequence of this TCR beta chain was determined in a study of T cell responses to AZD1222 COVID-19 vaccine. Study-level information: Investigators merged groups given second doses at roughly 4 or roughly 12 weeks. Study observations and caveats: Females made up more of the donors, who were largely white British, and clonal diversity may have come out too low. Only five or six individuals given AZD1222 were seropositive at baseline. CD4 TCRs covered the whole spike, strongest at regions 160-218 and 743-854.

The CDR3 contains 16 residues. In germline, CDR1 is LNHDA, CDR2 SQIVND (reference sequence). V was pared by 1 base and J by 7 bases, with 6 bases of the junction left unmatched. Comment on this clone: Its antigen is undetermined.

The data were produced by immunoSEQ multiplex PCR, yet TCRdb's version contains in-frame clones alone and is incomplete. The repertoire includes 90,000 to 150,000 clones, more than 85% of them detected once, and about 2.4% sits in the top ten. The chain couples TRBV19 to TRBJ2-2; TRBD2 aligns across 10 bases. The sequences come from peripheral blood, collected on day 0 of AZD1222 vaccination. This receptor was identified in an adult in good health. CDR3 loop: CASSIALAGAGGELFF. DNA of the CDR3: TGTGCCAGTAGTATAGCGCTAGCGGGAGCCGGCGGGGAGCTGTTTTTT.